The TCR beta chain under discussion was sequenced for a study of blood T cell repertoires in COVID-19. Study in general: Samples came from the United States, Italy and Spain, spanning acute and convalescent COVID-19. From T cells, B-cell-depleted T cells, or PBMCs came the material, which was cDNA or gDNA.

Original processing notes: Amplification of reference gene primers was used by the study to estimate nucleated cell counts. Sequencing used immunoSEQ multiplex PCR; TCRdb keeps in-frame clones, though not all of them. The DNA was the basis for D and trimming; V, J and clone size are from that table. This table holds tens of thousands of clones, about 78% found once. Per the germline V gene, CDR1 is LNHDA and CDR2 is SQIVND (reference sequence). Trimming pared 5 bases from V and 2 bases from J, leaving 12 bases between. This CDR3 contains 14 residues. The source material was peripheral blood. This clonotype was obtained from a man older than 75 with acute or convalescent COVID-19. The V gene is TRBV19, the J gene TRBJ1-2; D call uncertain. The CDR3 nucleotides read TGTGCCAGTAGTGCGCTCCGGGAGAACTATGGCTACACCTTC. Translated, it gives CASSALRENYGYTF. Together with reference TRBV19 and TRBJ1-2, the CDR3 gives the full variable domain: DGGITQSPKYLFRKEGQNVTLSCEQNLNHDAMYWYRQDPGQGLRLIYYSQIVNDFQKGDIAEGYSVSREKKESFPLTVTSAQKNPTAFYLCASSALRENYGYTFGSGTRLTVV.